Below, 27 T cell receptor beta chains from the same sample are listed, as sequenced in a study of brain T cells in children with intractable seizures. Method: immunoSEQ multiplex PCR; TCRdb's copy keeps in-frame clones and lacks some. This sample has tens of thousands of clones, with roughly 92% found just once. The specimen comprised peripheral blood, sampled at surgery. The receptors were sampled from a boy aged 10-17 years with focal cortical dysplasia and intractable seizures.

The genes are TRBV6-5 and TRBJ2-7; D gene unclear. Germline lookup yields CDR1 MNHEY and CDR2 SVGAGI. This CDR3 comprises 13 residues. V was trimmed by 8 bases and J by 1 base, leaving 12 bases between them. CDR3: CASGWTVSYEQYV. In DNA form, the CDR3 reads TGTGCCAGCGGGTGGACGGTTTCCTACGAGCAGTACGTC.

The V gene is TRBV6-5, the J gene TRBJ1-4; D might be TRBD1 (6 bases). Trimming took off 5 bases at V and 5 bases at J, with 12 bases between the two ends. CDR3 length equals 14 residues. CDR1 MNHEY and CDR2 SVGAGI come from the germline V gene. The CDR3: CASSPDRRNEKLFF. The CDR3 nucleotides read TGTGCCAGCAGTCCCGACAGGCGGAATGAAAAACTGTTTTTT.

This clone is labeled large. The chain has TRBV4-2 and TRBJ2-1; 8 bases match TRBD2. Trimming at V came to 0 bases and at J to 4 bases, leaving 11 bases not matched to a gene. CDR3 length: 18 residues. Germline V gene lookup returns CDR1 LGHNA and CDR2 YNFKEQ. The CDR3 region is CASSQDPKTGGAYNEQFF. For the CDR3, the DNA is TGTGCCAGCAGCCAAGATCCGAAAACCGGGGGGGCTTACAATGAGCAGTTCTTC.

V and J are TRBV6-5 and TRBJ1-3; tentatively, D is TRBD1 (6 bases). Germline CDR1 MNHEY, CDR2 SVGAGI. With 4 bases removed from V and 0 bases from J, the gap between germline ends came to 13 bases. The CDR3 has 16 amino acids. The CDR3 is CASSSQGQDSGNTIYF. CDR3 nucleotides: TGTGCCAGCAGTTCACAGGGTCAGGACTCTGGAAACACCATATATTTT.

This rearrangement joins TRBV7-2 to TRBJ2-5; unclear D gene. This CDR3 contains 14 residues. V lost 2 bases, J lost 6 bases, and 13 bases lay in between. Germline V gene data show CDR1 as SGHTA and CDR2 as FQGNSA. The CDR3 DNA sequence: TGTGCCAGCAGCTTAAGGACCGGCAGAAAGACCCAGTACTTC. Translation gives CASSLRTGRKTQYF. Filled out from reference TRBV7-2 and TRBJ2-5, the complete variable domain reads GAGVSQSPSNKVTEKGKDVELRCDPISGHTALYWYRQSLGQGLEFLIYFQGNSAPDKSGLPSDRFSAERTGGSVSTLTIQRTQQEDSAVYLCASSLRTGRKTQYFGPGTRLLVL.

The CDR3 loop reads CASSLSRGPTYEQYF. The CDR3, as DNA: TGTGCCAGCAGTTTATCCCGCGGGCCTACCTACGAGCAGTACTTC. The genes are TRBV27 and TRBJ2-7, with D perhaps matching TRBD2 (5 bases). The germline V and J ends were trimmed by 0 bases and 2 bases, with 11 bases remaining between them. The CDR3 covers 15 residues. From germline, CDR1 is MNHEY and CDR2 SMNVEV (reference sequence).

CDR3: CASSFVAGVYNEQFF. As DNA, the CDR3 is TGTGCCAGCAGTTTTGTAGCGGGAGTCTACAATGAGCAGTTCTTC. The chain uses TRBV27 and TRBJ2-1; 9 bases are shared with TRBD2. This CDR3 comprises 15 residues. J lost 3 bases, V lost 3 bases, and 3 bases had no gene match. CDR1 MNHEY and CDR2 SMNVEV come from the germline V gene (reference sequence).

J is TRBJ1-5 and V is TRBV2, with D hard to call. V was clipped by 7 bases and J by 0 bases, with 4 bases between them. This CDR3 has 12 residues. From germline, CDR1 is SNHLY and CDR2 FYNNEI. The CDR3 DNA reads TGTGCCAGCACAGCTAGCAATCAGCCCCAGCATTTT. This translates into CASTASNQPQHF.

The chain uses TRBV15 and TRBJ1-4; D is unclear. Germline V gene data show CDR1 as LNHNV and CDR2 as YYDKDF (reference sequence). Trimming took off 5 bases at V and 4 bases at J, with 14 bases between the two ends. The CDR3 length is 15 residues. The CDR3 DNA sequence: TGTGCCACCAGCGTAGAAGGGTGGGATAATGAAAAACTGTTTTTT. It is translated as CATSVEGWDNEKLFF.

V is TRBV19 and J is TRBJ1-2; D call uncertain. Germline lookup yields CDR1 LNHDA and CDR2 SQIVND (reference sequence). The CDR3 covers 15 residues. V was shortened by 1 base and J by 4 bases, with 13 bases between the two germline ends. The CDR3 DNA reads TGTGCCAGTAGTATAGTTCACGGAAAAATCTATGGCTACACCTTC. Its translation: CASSIVHGKIYGYTF.

The chain has TRBV5-4 and TRBJ1-2; D gene uncertain. V was trimmed by 4 bases and J by 3 bases, leaving 16 bases between them. CDR1 and CDR2 (germline): SGHNT, YYREEE (reference sequence). The CDR3 is 15 amino acids. The CDR3 sequence is CASSQTPDWDYGYTF. The DNA of the CDR3 is TGTGCCAGCAGCCAGACCCCCGACTGGGACTATGGCTACACCTTC.

The rearrangement joins TRBV4-1 to TRBJ1-2, with 9 bases lining up with TRBD1. There are 15 residues in the CDR3. The V and J ends lost 4 bases and 0 bases, in that order; junction bases with no gene match: 3. Germline CDR1 reads MGHRA; CDR2 reads YSYEKL. The CDR3 loop reads CASSRGQGSNYGYTF. The CDR3 bases are TGCGCCAGCAGCCGCGGACAGGGGTCTAACTATGGCTACACCTTC.

The rearrangement links TRBV20-1 to TRBJ1-5, with D tentatively TRBD1 (5 bases). This CDR3 has 11 residues. Germline lookup yields CDR1 DFQATT and CDR2 SNEGSKA (reference sequence). Trimming removed 3 bases at V and 11 bases at J, with 11 bases between. The CDR3 sequence: CSASLRDSQHF. CDR3 nucleotide sequence: TGCAGTGCTAGCCTCAGGGATTCCCAGCATTTT.

The chain has TRBV7-3 and TRBJ1-3; D might be TRBD1 (5 bases). Trimming took 5 bases from V and 2 from J, leaving 19 bases between them. The CDR3 is 17 amino acids. The V gene's germline CDR1 is SGHTA and CDR2 FQGTGA. For the CDR3, the DNA is TGTGCCAGCAGCCCCGGGAGTAAGGGGCGGGCTGGAAACACCATATATTTT. Translated: CASSPGSKGRAGNTIYF.

The gene calls are TRBV13 and TRBJ2-1; no clear D. The CDR3 runs 15 residues. Germline assignment: CDR1 PRHDT and CDR2 FYEKMQ (reference sequence). Trimming removed 3 bases from V and 8 bases from J, with 17 bases in between. The CDR3 loop reads CASSLRSNSVDEQFF. The DNA of the CDR3 is TGTGCCAGCAGCTTGAGATCGAACAGCGTGGATGAGCAGTTCTTC.

This clone is a singleton in its sample. The rearrangement uses TRBV4-1 and TRBJ2-2, with D perhaps matching TRBD1 or TRBD2 (5 bases each). CDR3 length equals 14 residues. V was cut by 1 base and J by 5 bases, with 8 bases left in between. Germline assignment: CDR1 MGHRA and CDR2 YSYEKL. The CDR3 sequence is CASSQVGGTGELFF. The CDR3 DNA reads TGCGCCAGCAGCCAAGTTGGGGGAACCGGGGAGCTGTTTTTT.

V usage is TRBV10-2 and J usage is TRBJ1-1, with D perhaps matching TRBD1 (5 bases). Germline V gives CDR1 WSHSY, CDR2 SAAADI. The germline V and J ends were trimmed by 10 bases and 11 bases, with 23 bases remaining between them. CDR3 length: 13 amino acids. The CDR3 DNA sequence: TGCGCCACACGTGGGGCGACAGACACGGGGGCTTTCTTT. This codes for CATRGATDTGAFF.

The CDR3 protein is CASSRQGAYEQYF. The CDR3 nucleotides read TGTGCCAGCAGTCGGCAGGGGGCTTACGAGCAGTACTTC. The chain joins TRBV2 to TRBJ2-7, with 8 positions matching TRBD1. The CDR3 runs 13 residues. Germline V gene data show CDR1 as SNHLY and CDR2 as FYNNEI. The junction had 4 bases not matched to a gene; V was cut back by 5 bases and J by 4 bases. Based on the CDR3 plus reference TRBV2 and TRBJ2-7, the full variable domain is EPEVTQTPSHQVTQMGQEVILRCVPISNHLYFYWYRQILGQKVEFLVSFYNNEISEKSEIFDDQFSVERPDGSNFTLKIRSTKLEDSAMYFCASSRQGAYEQYFGPGTRLTVT.

The chain combines TRBV30 with TRBJ2-7, with D unclear. The germline V gene encodes CDR1 GTSNPN and CDR2 SVGIG (reference sequence). The CDR3 covers 12 residues. V dropped 0 bases and J dropped 3 bases, with 6 bases sitting between them. CDR3 region: CAWSVLDYEQYV. The CDR3 nucleotides read TGTGCCTGGAGTGTACTGGACTACGAGCAGTACGTC.

CDR3 sequence: CASSVGAGELFF. CDR3 in DNA: TGTGCCAGCAGCGTCGGGGCCGGGGAGCTGTTTTTT. The V and J genes are TRBV12-3 or TRBV12-4 and TRBJ2-2; tentatively, D is TRBD2 (5 bases). There are 12 residues in the CDR3. The ends were cut back, 6 bases at V and 6 bases at J, with 8 bases in the middle.

The genes are TRBV5-5 and TRBJ1-6; 8 bases are shared with TRBD1. The CDR3 is 15 amino acids. Per the germline V gene, CDR1 is SGHKS and CDR2 is YYEKEE (reference sequence). The V segment lost 5 bases and the J segment 9 bases; nucleotides outside the gene matches: 10. CDR3 nucleotide sequence: TGTGCCAGCAGTACGCTCCCCAGGGGGCTTTCACCCCTCCACTTT. Its translation is CASSTLPRGLSPLHF.

This chain links TRBV6-4 with TRBJ2-3; D remains ambiguous. Germline V gene data show CDR1 as MRHNA and CDR2 as SNTAGT. Trimming cost V 2 bases and J 2 bases, with 5 bases left between them. The CDR3 is 13 residues long. CDR3 DNA: TGTGCCAGCAGTGACGGAGACACAGATACGCAGTATTTT. Its protein is CASSDGDTDTQYF.

The chain employs TRBV6-5 and TRBJ1-2; 7 bases line up with TRBD1. The ends lost 7 bases at V and 4 bases at J; junction bases unmatched: 12. Per germline, CDR1 MNHEY and CDR2 SVGAGI. The CDR3 extends over 15 amino acids. This CDR3 is CASKSSQGYGYGYTF. The DNA for the CDR3 is TGTGCCAGCAAAAGTTCACAGGGGTATGGCTATGGCTACACCTTC.

This chain connects TRBV19 to TRBJ1-5; 11 bases match TRBD1. Germline V gene lookup returns CDR1 LNHDA and CDR2 SQIVND (reference sequence). The CDR3 extends over 14 amino acids. The V segment lost 6 bases and the J segment 7 bases; nucleotides outside the gene matches: 5. The CDR3 DNA follows: TGTGCCAGTAGCCAAGGGACAGGGGGACAGCCCCAGCATTTT. As protein: CASSQGTGGQPQHF.

This chain links TRBV4-1 with TRBJ2-3, with 11 bases identical to TRBD2. With V trimmed by 0 bases and J by 9 bases, 5 bases remained unmatched. This CDR3 comprises 15 residues. The germline gives CDR1 MGHRA, CDR2 YSYEKL. The CDR3, as DNA: TGCGCCAGCAGCCAAGACCTAGCGGGGGGTTCCACGCAGTATTTT. As protein: CASSQDLAGGSTQYF.

This clone was seen once. The chain couples TRBV5-6 to TRBJ2-3, with D unclear. Trimming shortened V by 4 bases and J by 2 bases, and 2 bases separated the two germline ends. CDR1 is SGHDT, CDR2 YYEEEE, per germline. CDR3 length equals 11 residues. Here the CDR3 reads CASSHTDTQYF. The DNA of the CDR3 is TGTGCCAGCAGCCACACAGATACGCAGTATTTT.

The V gene is TRBV12-3 or TRBV12-4, the J gene TRBJ2-3; D is ambiguous. CDR3 length: 12 amino acids. Trimming took 6 bases from V and 2 from J, leaving 6 bases between them. The CDR3 nucleotides are TGTGCCAGCAGGAGGAACACAGATACGCAGTATTTT. It translates to CASRRNTDTQYF.